This TCR beta chain is from a study of radiotherapy plus CTLA-4 blockade in lung cancer. Study in general: Disease control reached approximately 29%, with objective responses in around 19%.

Patients with chemo-refractory metastatic non-small-cell lung cancer received focal radiation plus CTLA-4 blockade with ipilimumab. Data came from immunoSEQ multiplex PCR; TCRdb stores just in-frame clones and leaves some out. The sample gives 55,000 to 80,000 clones, roughly 78% of which show up once; more than 7% is in the top ten. Study conclusions and caveats: Radiotherapy with ipilimumab was followed by blood expansion of tumor-derived clones. Reports identified early blood T cell clone dynamics, with interferon-beta, as the best response predictor.

In the case of this clone: The target antigen is unknown.

The sequence came from a human donor with non-small cell lung cancer who had a complete response to radiotherapy plus ipilimumab. Sequenced material: peripheral blood, taken from a patient treated with radiotherapy plus ipilimumab.

This CDR3 is CAWHRSLYGYTF. The CDR3 region has the DNA TGTGCCTGGCACAGGAGCCTCTATGGCTACACCTTC. This chain links TRBV30 with TRBJ1-2, with D perhaps matching TRBD1 (5 bases). The CDR3 runs to 12 residues. Germline loops: CDR1 GTSNPN, CDR2 SVGIG (reference sequence). V was pared by 5 bases and J by 4 bases, with 11 bases between.